This T cell receptor beta chain appears in the sequencing data of a study of blood T cell repertoires in COVID-19. Study-level information: COVID-19 samples, acute and convalescent, were from the United States, Italy and Spain. Nucleic acid was either cDNA or gDNA, and it came from T cells, B-cell-depleted T cells, or PBMCs.

The table lists this clone with a count of one. Original processing notes: Quantification of nucleated cells was approximated via reference gene primer amplification. Profiling relied on immunoSEQ multiplex PCR, and the TCRdb table lists in-frame clones only, not all of them. That table furnishes V, J and clone size, whereas the DNA furnished D and trimming. The table includes about 250,000 clones, about 80% detected once. The receptor's source is an elderly man with acute or convalescent COVID-19. Material: peripheral blood.

CDR3 sequence reads: CAIRTGTRIYEQYF. CDR3 nucleotides: TGTGCCATCAGAACCGGGACACGAATTTACGAGCAGTACTTC. The V and J genes are TRBV10-3 and TRBJ2-7, with D perhaps TRBD1 (6 bases). Germline CDR1 is ENHRY and CDR2 is SYGVKD. V lost 6 bases and J lost 4, with 16 bases in between. This CDR3 region has 14 residues.